This T cell receptor beta chain was retrieved from a study of Graves' ophthalmopathy and Graves' hyperthyroidism. The study's findings and limits: Clonotypes were expanded in thyroid at above 0.001 frequency, and most also appeared in blood.

TCR beta CDR3 amplification used RNA transcripts. Scientists carried out first-round RT-PCR using HTBI primers and then a second-round multiplex PCR. TCRdb analysed the multiplex PCR reads with MiXCR anew, one entry per CDR3 protein. The sample yields 400,000 to 450,000 distinct CDR3 sequences, 20% to 25% seen once. This clonotype was picked up many times. Its matching antigen is unknown. Hyperthyroidism was new, under 2 months, in patients aged 18 to 65. The starting material, roughly 9.7 ml of fresh peripheral blood, provided the PBMCs. This CDR3 contains 14 residues. V lost 7 bases, J lost 1 base, and 13 bases lay in between. Germline V gives CDR1 MNHNS, CDR2 SASEGT.

The clonotype comes from a woman under 30 with stable Graves' hyperthyroidism. Sequencing was carried out using peripheral blood. The chain recombines TRBV6-1 with TRBJ2-5; D may match TRBD1 or TRBD2 (5 bases each). The chain's CDR3 is CASTLGDGQETQYF. The DNA for the CDR3 is TGTGCCAGCACCCTCGGGGACGGCCAAGAGACCCAGTACTTC.